Below, 7 T cell receptor beta chains from the same sample are listed, as sequenced in a study of cytotoxic CD8 clonotypes in ibrutinib-treated CLL. Sequenced by immunoSEQ multiplex PCR; TCRdb stores in-frame clones only, minus some. The table includes some 93,000 clones, more than 75% detected once. The specimen was PBMCs, collected after 12 months of ibrutinib treatment. These receptors originate from a human donor with chronic lymphocytic leukemia.

V gene TRBV19 combines with J gene TRBJ1-4; 7 nucleotides agree with TRBD1. CDR1 is LNHDA, CDR2 SQIVND, per germline (reference sequence). With 4 bases clipped from V and 0 bases from J, the junction kept 5 bases outside the gene matches. The CDR3 contains 16 residues. The CDR3 protein is CASSKGTVATNEKLFF. The CDR3 DNA reads TGTGCCAGTAGTAAAGGGACAGTTGCAACTAATGAAAAACTGTTTTTT.

In the case of this clone: The same CDR3 is also encoded by other DNA sequences in this sample. This chain joins TRBV2 and TRBJ1-1, with 8 bases matching TRBD1. V shed 6 bases, J shed 1 base, and the junction held 1 base outside the gene matches. Germline values: CDR1 SNHLY, CDR2 FYNNEI. The CDR3 is 13 amino acids. The CDR3 nucleotides read TGTGCCAGCAGCGGACAGGGGAACACTGAAGCTTTCTTT. Encoded protein: CASSGQGNTEAFF.

The gene calls are TRBV7-9 and TRBJ1-2; D call uncertain. This CDR3 is 12 amino acids long. Germline loops: CDR1 SEHNR, CDR2 FQNEAQ (reference sequence). V shed 2 bases and J shed 4 bases, with 5 bases lying between them. The CDR3, as DNA: TGTGCCAGCAGCTTAAAGGGCTATGGCTACACCTTC. Amino acid sequence: CASSLKGYGYTF.

The CDR3 nucleotides read TGTGCCATCAAAGGACAGAGCACAGATACGCAGTATTTT. Translating it yields CAIKGQSTDTQYF. The rearrangement uses TRBV10-3 and TRBJ2-3, with a possible D match to TRBD1 (6 bases). Germline values: CDR1 ENHRY, CDR2 SYGVKD. V lost 7 bases and J lost 0, with 8 bases in between. The CDR3 contains 13 residues.

V usage is TRBV4-3 and J usage is TRBJ2-3, with D perhaps TRBD2 (7 bases). V was pared by 0 bases and J by 5 bases, with 18 bases between. Germline V gene lookup returns CDR1 LGHNA and CDR2 YSLEER. This CDR3 has 17 residues. The CDR3 nucleotides are TGCGCCAGCAGCCAAGAATCCGGCGGGGGCCGGGGAGATACGCAGTATTTT. This gives the protein CASSQESGGGRGDTQYF.

The CDR3 DNA is TGTGCCAGCTCGCAGGGGTCTAGCGGGGGATACGAGCAGTACTTC. Its translation: CASSQGSSGGYEQYF. V is TRBV18 and J is TRBJ2-7; 10 nucleotides align to TRBD2. V shed 6 bases, J shed 4 bases, and the junction held 9 bases outside the gene matches. CDR1 is KGHSH, CDR2 LQKENI, per germline. The CDR3 has 15 residues.

The genes are TRBV25-1 and TRBJ1-5, with a weak D call TRBD1 (5 bases). Germline V gives CDR1 MGHDK, CDR2 SYGVNS. The CDR3 is 14 amino acids. The ends were cut back, 8 bases at V and 2 bases at J, with 13 bases in the middle. CDR3 nucleotide sequence: TGTGCCAGCCGACAAGCGGGGGGCAATCAGCCCCAGCATTTT. Its protein product is CASRQAGGNQPQHF.